The next 3 T cell receptor beta chains were all read from a single sample in a study of metastatic and nonmetastatic thyroid tumors. Each patient came to thyroid surgery without any prior treatment (of any kind). With MiXCR, TCRdb called clones anew from the PCR reads. Among tens of thousands of clones listed, roughly 22% were seen once. Sample: adjacent normal tissue. The source of these receptors is a female donor with papillary thyroid cancer or a benign thyroid nodule (not recorded which). Some clones in this sample may be carry-over from other donors' samples.

The chain recombines TRBV11-2 with TRBJ2-7, with D maybe TRBD2 (5 bases). Germline loops: CDR1 SGHAT, CDR2 FQNNGV. V was shortened by 5 bases and J by 0 bases, with 8 bases between the two germline ends. This CDR3 is built from 13 residues. CDR3 in amino acids: CASSRTSSYEQYF. CDR3 nucleotide sequence: TGTGCCAGCAGCAGGACTTCCTCCTACGAGCAGTACTTC.

This clone is labeled as medium-sized. The CDR3 spells CASRGQRELFF. The CDR3 nucleotides are TGTGCCAGCAGGGGGCAGAGGGAGCTGTTTTTT. This chain links TRBV2 with TRBJ2-2; D might be TRBD1 (5 bases). V lost 6 bases and J 9 bases, leaving 8 bases between the germline ends. CDR3 length: 11 residues. Per the germline V gene, CDR1 is SNHLY and CDR2 is FYNNEI.

Many counts were recorded for this clone. The V and J genes are TRBV5-4 and TRBJ2-7; tentatively, D is TRBD2 (6 bases). CDR3 length equals 14 residues. Germline CDR1 and CDR2: SGHNT and YYREEE (reference sequence). V gave up 6 bases and J gave up 4 bases, with 17 bases separating them. The CDR3 protein is CASKPEYGSYEQYF. CDR3 sequence (DNA): TGTGCCAGCAAGCCTGAATACGGGAGTTACGAGCAGTACTTC.